Here is one TCR beta chain with its context. These data come from a study of T cells in tuberculosis. Study overall: The T cells targeted glucose monomycolate, a mycobacterial lipid, via CD1B.

Sorting used thawed, overnight-rested PBMC stained with anti-CD3, a viability dye and GMM-loaded CD1B tetramer. C32 glucose monomycolate from Rhodococcus equi was loaded onto the CD1B tetramers. Before cryopreservation, the sorted PBMC lost their CD14-expressing monocytes. Measured with immunoSEQ multiplex PCR; TCRdb has only the in-frame clones, and not every one. The repertoire consists of roughly 92,000 clones, with more than 75% occurring once and the leading ten covering around 2%. The receptor's source is an adult woman with latent tuberculosis. Source material: CD1b-GMM tetramer-negative cells sorted from PBMCs.

CDR3 region: CASSWTRDRVKTQFF. The CDR3 nucleotides read TGTGCCAGCAGCTGGACCCGGGACAGGGTTAAGACGCAGTTCTTC. The chain couples TRBV5-6 to TRBJ2-1, with 9 bases fitting TRBD1. The CDR3 is made up of 15 amino acids. Germline loops: CDR1 SGHDT, CDR2 YYEEEE. The V segment lost 3 bases and the J segment 12 bases; nucleotides outside the gene matches: 13.